This T cell receptor beta chain appears in the sequencing data of a study of cytomegalovirus exposure and HLA in healthy donors. From germline, CDR1 is SEHNR and CDR2 FQNEAQ (reference sequence). The CDR3 consists of 17 residues. V was clipped by 2 bases and J by 2 bases; unmatched bases: 4. Study-wide points: Researchers reported in a later analysis that a missense DCLRE1C variant was tied to TCR beta V- and J-gene trimming.

In regard to this clone: Antigen specificity is unknown.

The study ran its PCR with 60 Vbeta and 13 Jbeta primers. Profiling relied on immunoSEQ multiplex PCR, and the TCRdb table lists in-frame clones only, not all of them. The repertoire includes 100,000 to 150,000 clones, over 65% of them detected once, and more than 3.5% sits in the top ten. This chain connects TRBV7-9 to TRBJ1-6; the match to TRBD1 covers 9 bases. Sequencing was carried out using PBMCs. The source is a man between 40 and 49 years old in good health and CMV-seropositive. The CDR3 DNA sequence: TGTGCCAGCAGCTTAAGGGACAGGGAGACCTATAATTCACCCCTCCACTTT. Its translation is CASSLRDRETYNSPLHF.